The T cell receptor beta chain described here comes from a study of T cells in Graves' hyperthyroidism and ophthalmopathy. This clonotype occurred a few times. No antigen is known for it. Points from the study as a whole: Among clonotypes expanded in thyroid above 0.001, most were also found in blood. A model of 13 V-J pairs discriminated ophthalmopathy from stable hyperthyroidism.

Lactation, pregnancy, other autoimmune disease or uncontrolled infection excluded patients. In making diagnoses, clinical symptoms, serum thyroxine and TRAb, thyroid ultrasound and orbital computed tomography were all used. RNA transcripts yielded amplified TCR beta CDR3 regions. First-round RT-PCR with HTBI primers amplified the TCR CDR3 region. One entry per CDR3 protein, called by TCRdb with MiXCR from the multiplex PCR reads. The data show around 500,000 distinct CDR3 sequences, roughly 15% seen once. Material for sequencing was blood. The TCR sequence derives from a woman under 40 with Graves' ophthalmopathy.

The CDR3 protein is CASSLDGGKGGEKLFF. The DNA for the CDR3 is TGCGCCAGCAGCCTCGACGGGGGAAAGGGCGGAGAAAAACTGTTTTTT. V gene TRBV4-3 combines with J gene TRBJ1-4, with D possibly matching TRBD1 (5 bases). Trimming left V 4 bases short and J 8 bases short, with 20 bases between. CDR1 and CDR2 (germline): LGHNA, YSLEER. The CDR3 sequence is 16 residues long.